The table lists the clone carrying this TCR beta chain with a few counts. As yet, its antigen is unknown. The V gene lost 0 bases and the J gene lost 1 base, with 5 bases spanning the gap. Germline CDR1 is SGHTS and CDR2 is YDEGEE. This CDR3 region has 14 residues. TCRdb reanalysed the 5' RACE reads using MiXCR and keeps one entry per CDR3 protein. The table has fewer than 140,000 distinct CDR3 sequences, 9.5% to 15% seen once. The data belong to a study of T-cell memory formation after mild COVID-19. Findings and limits, study-wide: Memory sampled before infection contained some responding clones, suggesting cross-reactive memory joined.

The V and J genes are TRBV5-8 and TRBJ2-1; maybe TRBD2 (5 bases). This TCR derives from an adult woman who had mild COVID-19 (a few samples of this study predate the infection). Cell type and time point are not known. The sample was PBMCs or a T cell subset sorted from them (not recorded which). The CDR3 is CASSLAGSYNEQFF. The CDR3, as DNA: TGTGCCAGCAGCTTGGCGGGATCCTACAATGAGCAGTTCTTC.